This paragraph covers one T cell receptor beta chain sequence. Its antigen is unknown. TCRdb's copy holds only in-frame clones and misses some; the assay was immunoSEQ multiplex PCR. The sample lists over 75,000 clones; 80% to 90% were seen once. CDR1 and CDR2 (germline): LGHDT, YNNKEL (reference sequence). This CDR3 spans 16 amino acids. V shed 0 bases and J shed 0 bases, with 10 bases lying between them. The sample belongs to a study of T cell responses to AZD1222 COVID-19 vaccine. Study-level findings and limits: Researchers took repertoire samples only after the peak T cell response had come.

This receptor was obtained from an adult who received the AZD1222 COVID-19 vaccine. This material consisted of peripheral blood, taken 28 days after the second AZD1222 dose. The rearrangement joins TRBV3-1 (or the pseudogene TRBV3-2) to TRBJ2-3; no reliable D call. The CDR3 is CASSQDNRYSTDTQYF. For the CDR3, the DNA is TGTGCCAGCAGCCAAGATAACAGATACAGCACAGATACGCAGTATTTT.